This entry features one T cell receptor (beta chain) sequence. The data belong to a study of shared clonotypes between healthy human individuals. The repertoire was sequenced with immunoSEQ multiplex PCR; TCRdb's copy has only in-frame clones and lacks some. The sample has a few million clones, approximately 93% seen once. Germline V lookup: CDR1 LGHNA, CDR2 YNFKEQ. This CDR3 region has 17 residues. The V segment lost 0 bases and the J segment 5 bases; nucleotides outside the gene matches: 9. CD45RA+ naive and CD45RA-negative memory subsets were separated from CD4+ cells. Material for sequencing was naive CD4+ T cells from PBMCs. Subset here: CD45RA+ positively selected. The receptor's source is a man aged 18 to 29 in good health. Some clones in this sample may be carry-over from other donors' samples. The J gene is TRBJ2-2, the V gene TRBV4-2; 7 nucleotides match TRBD1. The CDR3 DNA sequence: TGTGCCAGCAGCCAAGAGAGGCCAGGGGGTCTAACCGGGGAGCTGTTTTTT. This codes for CASSQERPGGLTGELFF.